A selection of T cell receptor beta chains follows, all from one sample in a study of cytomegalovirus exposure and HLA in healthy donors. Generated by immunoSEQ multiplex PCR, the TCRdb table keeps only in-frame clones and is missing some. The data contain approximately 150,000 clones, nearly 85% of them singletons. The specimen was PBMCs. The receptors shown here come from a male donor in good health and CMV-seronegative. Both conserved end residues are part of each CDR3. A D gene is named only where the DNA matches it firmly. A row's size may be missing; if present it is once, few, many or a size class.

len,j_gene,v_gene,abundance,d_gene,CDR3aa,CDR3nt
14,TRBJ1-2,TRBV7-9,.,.,CASSPTGLNYGYTF,TGTGCCAGCAGCCCCACAGGCCTTAACTATGGCTACACCTTC
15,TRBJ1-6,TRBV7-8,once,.,CASSSPDRSHSPLHF,TGTGCCAGCAGCTCCCCTGACAGGTCTCATTCACCCCTCCACTTT
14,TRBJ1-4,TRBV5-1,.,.,CASSLAGANEKLFF,TGCGCCAGCAGCTTGGCAGGGGCTAATGAAAAACTGTTTTTT
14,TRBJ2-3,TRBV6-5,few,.,CASSGQRQADTQYF,TGTGCCAGCAGCGGACAGCGGCAGGCAGATACGCAGTATTTT
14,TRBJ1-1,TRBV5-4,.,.,CASSLDIGYTEAFF,TGTGCCAGCAGCTTGGATATCGGGTACACTGAAGCTTTCTTT
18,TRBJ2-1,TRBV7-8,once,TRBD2,CASATSGSFHRLGNEQFF,TGTGCCAGCGCAACTAGCGGGAGCTTTCATCGCTTGGGAAATGAGCAGTTCTTC
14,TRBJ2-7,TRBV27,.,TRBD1,CASSLSGTAYEQYF,TGTGCCAGCAGTCTATCCGGGACAGCGTACGAGCAGTACTTC
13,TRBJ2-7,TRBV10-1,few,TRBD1,CASSRDRDYEQYF,TGCGCCAGCAGCCGGGACAGGGACTACGAGCAGTACTTC
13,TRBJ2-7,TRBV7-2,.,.,CASSYYNKEEQYF,TGTGCCAGCAGCTACTATAATAAGGAAGAGCAGTACTTC
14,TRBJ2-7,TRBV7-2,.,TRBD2,CASSLAASGYEQYF,TGTGCCAGCAGCTTAGCCGCTAGCGGTTACGAGCAGTACTTC
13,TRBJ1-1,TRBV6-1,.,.,CASSEVLNTEAFF,TGTGCCAGCAGTGAAGTCTTGAACACTGAAGCTTTCTTT
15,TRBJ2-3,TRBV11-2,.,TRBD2,CASSLIRGGTDTQYF,TGTGCCAGCAGCTTAATACGGGGGGGCACAGATACGCAGTATTTT
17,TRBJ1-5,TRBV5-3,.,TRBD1,CARSFDRGAFRNQPQHF,TGTGCCAGAAGCTTCGACAGGGGGGCCTTCAGGAATCAGCCCCAGCATTTT
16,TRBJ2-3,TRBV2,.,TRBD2,CASTKTLAGGTDTQYF,TGTGCCAGTACGAAAACCCTAGCGGGGGGCACAGATACGCAGTATTTT
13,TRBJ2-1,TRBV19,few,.,CASSTGERNEQFF,TGTGCCAGTAGTACGGGGGAGAGGAATGAGCAGTTCTTC
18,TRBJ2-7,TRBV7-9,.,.,CASSLVAGGRASSYEQYF,TGTGCCAGCAGCTTAGTGGCCGGGGGGCGCGCGAGTAGTTACGAGCAGTACTTC
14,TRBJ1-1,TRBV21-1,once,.,CASRARVVETEAFF,TGTGCCAGCAGGGCCAGGGTTGTGGAAACTGAAGCTTTCTTT
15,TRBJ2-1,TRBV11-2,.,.,CASSLDLSGAFISFF,TGTGCCAGCAGCTTAGATCTTAGTGGGGCTTTCATCTCGTTCTTC
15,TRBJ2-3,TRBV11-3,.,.,CASSLRGLARDTQYF,TGTGCCAGCAGCTTACGGGGGTTAGCACGAGATACGCAGTATTTT
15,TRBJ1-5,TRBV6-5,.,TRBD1,CASTPGTGDNQPQHF,TGTGCCAGCACTCCGGGGACAGGGGACAATCAGCCCCAGCATTTT
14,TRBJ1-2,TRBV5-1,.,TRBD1,CASSLGGQGEGYTF,TGCGCCAGCAGCTTGGGGGGACAGGGGGAAGGCTACACCTTC
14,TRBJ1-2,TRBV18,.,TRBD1,CASSPQGANYGYTF,TGTGCCAGCTCACCACAGGGGGCGAACTATGGCTACACCTTC
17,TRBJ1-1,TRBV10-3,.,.,CAISESGLRAPNTEAFF,TGTGCCATCAGTGAGTCGGGCCTCCGCGCGCCGAACACTGAAGCTTTCTTT
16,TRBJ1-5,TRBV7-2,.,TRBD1,CASSTRTGKSNQPQHF,TGTGCCAGCAGCACACGGACAGGAAAGAGCAATCAGCCCCAGCATTTT
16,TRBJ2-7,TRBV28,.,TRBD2,CASSFGLAGGPCEQYF,TGTGCCAGCAGTTTCGGTTTAGCGGGAGGGCCCTGCGAGCAGTACTTC
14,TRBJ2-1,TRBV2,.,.,CASRNRDIYNEQFF,TGTGCCAGCAGAAACCGGGATATATACAATGAGCAGTTCTTC
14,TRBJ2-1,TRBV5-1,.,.,CASSLSGATNEQFF,TGCGCCAGCAGCTTATCGGGAGCCACCAATGAGCAGTTCTTC
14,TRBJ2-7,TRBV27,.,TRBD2,CASRTGGRRGEQYF,TGTGCCAGCAGGACGGGGGGGAGGCGAGGCGAGCAGTACTTC
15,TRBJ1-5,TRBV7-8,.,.,CASSLGATLGQPQHF,TGTGCCAGCAGCTTAGGGGCAACACTAGGGCAGCCCCAGCATTTT
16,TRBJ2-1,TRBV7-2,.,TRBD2,CASSLRAGGDYNEQFF,TGTGCCAGCAGCTTAAGGGCCGGGGGGGACTACAATGAGCAGTTCTTC
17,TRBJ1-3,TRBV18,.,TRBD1,CASSPASQGATGNTIYF,TGTGCCAGCTCACCAGCGAGCCAGGGGGCGACTGGAAACACCATATATTTT
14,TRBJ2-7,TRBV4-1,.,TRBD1,CASSQATGAYEQYF,TGCGCCAGCAGCCAAGCGACAGGGGCCTACGAGCAGTACTTC
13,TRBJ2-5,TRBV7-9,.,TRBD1,CASSLGTGETQYF,TGTGCCAGCAGCTTAGGGACAGGGGAGACCCAGTACTTC
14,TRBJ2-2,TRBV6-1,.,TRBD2,CASETSGRPGELFF,TGTGCCAGCGAGACTAGCGGGAGGCCCGGGGAGCTGTTTTTT
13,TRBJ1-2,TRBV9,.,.,CASSVGTDYGYTF,TGTGCCAGCAGCGTAGGAACAGACTATGGCTACACCTTC
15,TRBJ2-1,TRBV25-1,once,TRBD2,CASSEGSGEIGEQFF,TGTGCCAGCAGTGAAGGTAGCGGGGAAATCGGTGAGCAGTTCTTC
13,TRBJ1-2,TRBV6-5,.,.,CASSYSSGNGYTF,TGTGCCAGCAGTTACTCATCGGGGAATGGCTACACCTTC
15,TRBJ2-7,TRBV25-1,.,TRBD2,CASRGKRGASYEQYF,TGTGCCAGCCGTGGGAAGCGGGGGGCCTCCTACGAGCAGTACTTT
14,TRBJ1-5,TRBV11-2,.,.,CASSRPGSEQPQHF,TGTGCCAGCAGCCGCCCAGGGTCGGAACAGCCCCAGCATTTT
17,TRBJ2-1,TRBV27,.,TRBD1,CASSFITGVVGYNEQFF,TGTGCCAGCAGTTTTATAACAGGGGTGGTCGGCTACAATGAGCAGTTCTTC
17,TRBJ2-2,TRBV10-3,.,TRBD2,CAISESGLAGVGGELFF,TGTGCCATCAGTGAGTCGGGACTAGCGGGAGTCGGCGGGGAGCTGTTTTTT
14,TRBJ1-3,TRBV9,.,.,CASNMGYSGNTIYF,TGTGCCAGCAATATGGGCTACTCTGGAAACACCATATATTTT
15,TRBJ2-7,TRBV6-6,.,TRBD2,CASSYGLAGGYEQYF,TGTGCCAGCAGTTACGGGCTAGCGGGGGGATACGAGCAGTACTTC
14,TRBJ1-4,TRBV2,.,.,CASRETPEDEKLFF,TGTGCCAGCAGGGAGACTCCGGAGGATGAAAAACTGTTTTTT
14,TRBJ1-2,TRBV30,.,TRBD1,CAWSVQAAGGGYTF,TGTGCCTGGAGTGTACAGGCGGCAGGGGGAGGCTACACCTTC
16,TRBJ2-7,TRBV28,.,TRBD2,CASRKTGTSAIYEQYF,TGTGCCAGCAGGAAAACCGGGACTAGCGCGATCTACGAGCAGTACTTC
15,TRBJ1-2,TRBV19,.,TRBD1,CASSKLIQGDYGYTF,TGTGCCAGTAGCAAATTAATCCAGGGGGACTATGGCTACACCTTC
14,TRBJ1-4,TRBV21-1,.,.,CASRRDSLNEKLFF,TGTGCCAGCCGAAGGGACTCCCTTAATGAAAAACTGTTTTTT
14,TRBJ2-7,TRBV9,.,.,CASSETGHNYEQSF,TGTGCCAGCAGCGAAACGGGACACAACTACGAGCAGTCCTTC
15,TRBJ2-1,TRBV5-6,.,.,CASSSDSLDYNEQLF,TGTGCCAGCAGCTCGGACAGCTTAGACTACAATGAGCAGCTCTTC
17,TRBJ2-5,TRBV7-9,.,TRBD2,CASSMGLAGVSGETQYF,TGTGCCAGCAGCATGGGACTAGCGGGAGTTTCTGGAGAGACCCAGTACTTC
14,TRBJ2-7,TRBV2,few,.,CASSERHRADEQYF,TGTGCCAGCAGTGAAAGACACAGGGCCGACGAGCAGTACTTC
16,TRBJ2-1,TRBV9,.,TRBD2,CASSPGRGGSYNEQFF,TGTGCCAGCAGCCCCGGCCGGGGGGGGTCCTACAATGAGCAGTTCTTC
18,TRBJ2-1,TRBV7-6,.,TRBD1,CASSLAGQALYRYNEQFF,TGTGCCAGCAGCTTAGCCGGACAGGCCCTATACCGATACAATGAGCAGTTCTTC
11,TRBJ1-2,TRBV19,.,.,CASTQNYGYTF,TGTGCCAGTACACAGAACTATGGCTACACCTTC
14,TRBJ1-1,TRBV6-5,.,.,CASSEQGMNTEAFF,TGTGCCAGCAGTGAACAGGGTATGAACACTGAAGCTTTCTTT